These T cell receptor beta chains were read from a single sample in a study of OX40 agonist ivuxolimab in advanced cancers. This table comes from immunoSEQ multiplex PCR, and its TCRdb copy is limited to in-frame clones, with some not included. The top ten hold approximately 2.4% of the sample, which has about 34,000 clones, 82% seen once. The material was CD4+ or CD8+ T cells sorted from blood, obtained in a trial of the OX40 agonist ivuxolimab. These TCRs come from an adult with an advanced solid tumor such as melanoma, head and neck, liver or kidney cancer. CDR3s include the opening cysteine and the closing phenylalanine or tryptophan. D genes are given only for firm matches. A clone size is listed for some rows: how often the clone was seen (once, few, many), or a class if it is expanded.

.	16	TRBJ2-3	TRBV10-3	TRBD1	TGTGCCATCAGTAAGGCCGGGACAGACTCCACAGATACGCAGTATTTT	CAISKAGTDSTDTQYF
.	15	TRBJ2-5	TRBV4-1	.	TGCGCCAGCAGCCAAGATAGGCTAGTTCTAGAGACCCAGTACTTC	CASSQDRLVLETQYF
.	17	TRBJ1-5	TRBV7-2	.	TGTGCCAGCAGCCCTGATGGTCGGGGATATAGCAATCAGCCCCAGCATTTT	CASSPDGRGYSNQPQHF
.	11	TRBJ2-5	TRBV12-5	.	TGTGCTAGTGGTTTGGAAGAGACCCAGTACTTC	CASGLEETQYF
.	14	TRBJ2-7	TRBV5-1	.	TGCGCCAGCAGCCCGGACGGGACGACCTACGAGCAGTACTTC	CASSPDGTTYEQYF
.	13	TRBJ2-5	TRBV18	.	TGTGCCAGCTCACAGGGGTTCGGGGAGACCCAGTACTTC	CASSQGFGETQYF
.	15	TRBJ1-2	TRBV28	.	TGTGCCAGCAGTTTATCCCAGGGACAACCCTATGGCTACACCTTC	CASSLSQGQPYGYTF
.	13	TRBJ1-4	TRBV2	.	TGTGCCAGCAGGGGAGGGGAGGGTGAAAAACTGTTTTTT	CASRGGEGEKLFF
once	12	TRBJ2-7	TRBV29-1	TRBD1	TGCAGCGTTGGGAGACAGGGGAACGAGCAGTACTTC	CSVGRQGNEQYF
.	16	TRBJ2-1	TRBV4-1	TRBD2	TGCGCCAGCAGCCAAGTGGAACTAGCGGGGTGGAATGAGCAGTTCTTC	CASSQVELAGWNEQFF
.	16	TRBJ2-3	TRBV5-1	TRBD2	TGCGCCAGCAGCTTGGGAGCGGGAGCGGTCACAGATACGCAGTATTTT	CASSLGAGAVTDTQYF
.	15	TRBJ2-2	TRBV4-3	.	TGCGCCAGCAGCCAAGTGAAGGCGAACACCGGGGAGCTGTTTTTT	CASSQVKANTGELFF
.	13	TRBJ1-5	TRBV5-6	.	TGTGCCAGCAGCTTCCACAGGGACCAGCCCCAGCATTTT	CASSFHRDQPQHF
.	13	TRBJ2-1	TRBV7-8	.	TGTGCCAGCAGCTCACCGAAATACAATGAGCAGTTCTTC	CASSSPKYNEQFF
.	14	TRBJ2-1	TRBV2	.	TGTGCCAGCACGCTATTGAGCTCCTACAATGAGCAGTTCTTC	CASTLLSSYNEQFF
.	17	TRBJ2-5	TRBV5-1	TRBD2	TGCGCCAGCAGCATAAGACCCTATAGCGGGACTCTGAAGGTCCAGTACTTC	CASSIRPYSGTLKVQYF
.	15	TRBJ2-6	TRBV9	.	TGTGCCAGCAGCGTATGGCATTCTGGGGCCAACGTCCTGACTTTC	CASSVWHSGANVLTF
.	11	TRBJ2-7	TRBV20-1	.	TGCAGTGCTCTTTTGGGGAACGAGCAGTACTTC	CSALLGNEQYF
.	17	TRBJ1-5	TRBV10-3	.	TGTGCCATCAGTGAGTCGAGCGGCCTAGTCCTTGGTCAGCCCCAGCATTTT	CAISESSGLVLGQPQHF
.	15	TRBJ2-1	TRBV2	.	TGTGCCAGCAGTGATAGGGCGGGGTATCGCAATGAGCAGTTCTTC	CASSDRAGYRNEQFF
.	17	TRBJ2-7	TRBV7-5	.	TGTGTCAGAAGCTTAGCGATTCCGGGATCGAAGTTGGCCGAGCAGTACTTC	CVRSLAIPGSKLAEQYF
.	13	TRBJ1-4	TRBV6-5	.	TGTGCCAGCAGAGGGTCAGGTGGTGAAAAACTGTTTTTT	CASRGSGGEKLFF
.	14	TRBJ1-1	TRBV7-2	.	TGTGCCAGCAGCGGGGCGGGCGCACTGGCTGAAGCTTTCTTT	CASSGAGALAEAFF
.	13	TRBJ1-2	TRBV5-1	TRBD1	TGCGCCAGCAGCTCGGGACAGATCTATGGCTACACCTTC	CASSSGQIYGYTF
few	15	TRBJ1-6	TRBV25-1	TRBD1	TGTGCCAGCAGTGACGTTTTGACAGGGAGTTCACCCCTCCACTTT	CASSDVLTGSSPLHF
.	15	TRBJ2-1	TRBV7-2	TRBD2	TGTGCCAGCAGCTTAGTAGCGGGAGGCTACAATGAGCAGTTCTTC	CASSLVAGGYNEQFF
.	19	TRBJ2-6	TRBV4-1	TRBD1	TGCGCCAGCAGCCAAGATCGACAGGGGGGGAGCTCTGGGGCCAACGTCCTGACTTTC	CASSQDRQGGSSGANVLTF
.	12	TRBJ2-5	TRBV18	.	TGTGCCAGCTCTCTGGGCCGGGAGACCCAGTACTTC	CASSLGRETQYF
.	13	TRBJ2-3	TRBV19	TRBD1	TGTGCCAGCGCAGGGGGAACCACAGATACGCAGTATTTT	CASAGGTTDTQYF
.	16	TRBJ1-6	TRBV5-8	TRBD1	TGTGCCAGCAGCTTGGGGGGGACAGGGAGCGTTTCACCCCTCCACTTT	CASSLGGTGSVSPLHF
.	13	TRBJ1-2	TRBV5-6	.	TGTGCCAGCAGCTTGGGACGAAACTATGGCTACACCTTC	CASSLGRNYGYTF
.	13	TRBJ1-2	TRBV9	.	TGTGCCAGCAGCGTAGGGACAGTACTTGGCTACACCTTC	CASSVGTVLGYTF
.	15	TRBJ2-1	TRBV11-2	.	TGTGCCAGCAGCAATCGGGGGAGCTCCTACAATGAGCAGTTCTTC	CASSNRGSSYNEQFF
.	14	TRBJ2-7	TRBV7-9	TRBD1	TGTGCCAGCAGCTTGCCGGGACAGGACGCCGAGCAGTACTTC	CASSLPGQDAEQYF
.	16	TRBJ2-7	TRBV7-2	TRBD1	TGTGCCAGCAGCTTAGACCCCGGACAGGGGGCGTACGAGCAGTACTTC	CASSLDPGQGAYEQYF
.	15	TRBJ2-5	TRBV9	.	TGTGCCAGCAGTCTCCTTGGGGGTGGGGGAGAGACCCAGTACTTC	CASSLLGGGGETQYF
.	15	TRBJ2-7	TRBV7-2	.	TGTGCCAGCAGCTTAGAGATGGGGGCACGGTTCGAGCAGTACTTC	CASSLEMGARFEQYF
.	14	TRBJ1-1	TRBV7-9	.	TGTGCCAGCAGCTTAGCTGGGGGTGGCACTGAAGCTTTCTTT	CASSLAGGGTEAFF
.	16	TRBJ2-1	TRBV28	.	TGTGCCAGCAGTTTGAGGAGGGGGCCATCCTACAATGAGCAGTTCTTC	CASSLRRGPSYNEQFF
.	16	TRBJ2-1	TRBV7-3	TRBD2	TGTGCCAGCAGCGCCCATCTGGCGGGAGGGCCGCATGAGCAGTTCTTC	CASSAHLAGGPHEQFF
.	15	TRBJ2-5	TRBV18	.	TGTGCCAGCTCACCGAACTCCGGAGGCGGGGAGACCCAGTACTTC	CASSPNSGGGETQYF
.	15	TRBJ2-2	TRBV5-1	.	TGCGCCAGCAGCTTCAAGCGGACGAACACCGGGGAGCTGTTTTTT	CASSFKRTNTGELFF
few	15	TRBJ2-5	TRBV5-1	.	TGCGCCAGCAGCATCGGACTCCAACATTCGGAGACCCAGTACTTC	CASSIGLQHSETQYF
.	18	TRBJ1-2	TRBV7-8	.	TGTGCCAGCAGCTTAGCGCTAGCAGGGGCGACCCTAGTATATGGCTACACCTTC	CASSLALAGATLVYGYTF
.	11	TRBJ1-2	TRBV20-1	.	TGCAGTGCTAGAGTCCCGGGGAATTACACCTTC	CSARVPGNYTF